Below, 18 T cell receptor beta chains from the same sample are listed, as sequenced in a study of Ad26.COV2.S vaccination and SARS-CoV-2 variants (dated by TCRdb to the early 2020s). Receptor libraries were prepared by the immunoSEQ multiplex PCR assay. TCRdb carries this immuneACCESS record with in-frame sequences only. Its versions omit some clonotypes, under half of them owing to an unresolved V gene in the studies checked, with the rest unexplained. The sample has approximately 500,000 clones on record, roughly 87% of them singletons. The top ten clonotypes cover 9.5% to 15% of the sample. Reading the label with the study, this specimen's treatment or condition is: some 20 received Ad26.COV2.S at low or high dose, single or two shots; about 5 received placebo; per-sample allocation not given. For vaccine and placebo recipients, repertoires were sequenced using samples collected on day 63 after the first injection.

Sequenced here: peripheral blood, sampled in a trial of Ad26.COV2.S vaccine versus placebo. These receptors came from a person between 18 and 59 years old who received the Ad26.COV2.S COVID-19 vaccine or a placebo.

This clone has only one observation. The chain combines TRBV30 with TRBJ1-3; D is perhaps TRBD1 (5 bases). The V gene lost 5 bases and the J gene lost 0 bases, with 17 bases spanning the gap. The CDR3 totals 16 residues. Germline V lookup: CDR1 GTSNPN, CDR2 SVGIG (reference sequence). CDR3 DNA: TGTGCCTGGGCTGGTGGGCGGACAAACTCTGGAAACACCATATATTTT. This sequence encodes CAWAGGRTNSGNTIYF. The entire variable domain, with the rest obtained from reference TRBV30 and TRBJ1-3, is as follows: SQTIHQWPATLVQPVGSPLSLECTVEGTSNPNLYWYRQAAGRGLQLLFYSVGIGQISSEVPQNLSASRPQDRQFILSSKKLLLSDSGFYLCAWAGGRTNSGNTIYFGEGSWLTVV.

This sequence joins TRBV4-1 and TRBJ1-2; TRBD1 is a possible D gene (5 bases). V was clipped by 1 base and J by 6 bases, with 21 bases between them. The CDR3 is 17 residues long. Per germline, CDR1 MGHRA and CDR2 YSYEKL. The CDR3 nucleotides are TGCGCCAGCAGCCAAGCCTACTTGTCGGGGGGGGAGGATGGCTACACCTTC. Residues: CASSQAYLSGGEDGYTF.

The CDR3 coding sequence is TGTGCCAGCAGGGAAGGACAGATGAACGGCTACACCTTC. Protein product: CASREGQMNGYTF. The chain joins TRBV12-3 or TRBV12-4 to TRBJ1-2, with a tentative D call TRBD1 (6 bases). The CDR3 contains 13 residues. V was cut by 6 bases and J by 8 bases, with 16 bases left in between.

The chain carries TRBV30 and TRBJ1-2, with D hard to call. The CDR3 has 14 residues. Trimming took 0 bases from V and 4 from J, leaving 12 bases between them. The germline V gene encodes CDR1 GTSNPN and CDR2 SVGIG (reference sequence). CDR3 in DNA: TGTGCCTGGAGTGTAGGGCCGATTACCTATGGCTACACCTTC. Translation gives CAWSVGPITYGYTF. Full variable domain (rest looked up from reference TRBV30 and TRBJ1-2): SQTIHQWPATLVQPVGSPLSLECTVEGTSNPNLYWYRQAAGRGLQLLFYSVGIGQISSEVPQNLSASRPQDRQFILSSKKLLLSDSGFYLCAWSVGPITYGYTFGSGTRLTVV.

The chain has TRBV19 and TRBJ2-1; TRBD1 aligns across 10 bases. This CDR3 region has 17 residues. Germline V gives CDR1 LNHDA, CDR2 SQIVND (reference sequence). V shed 6 bases and J 5 bases; nucleotides not matched to a gene: 13. The CDR3 nucleotides read TGTGCCAGTAGCTTCCTCCTGGGGGGGACAGGGGACAATGAGCAGTTCTTC. The encoded protein is CASSFLLGGTGDNEQFF.

The J gene is TRBJ2-5, the V gene TRBV30; tentatively, D is TRBD2 (5 bases). Trimming removed 5 bases at V and 5 bases at J, with 12 bases between. Germline values: CDR1 GTSNPN, CDR2 SVGIG (reference sequence). The CDR3 is made up of 12 amino acids. CDR3 in amino acids: CAWGSGLETQYF. As DNA, the CDR3 is TGTGCCTGGGGATCGGGATTGGAGACCCAGTACTTC.

The genes are TRBV28 and TRBJ2-1; 9 bases are shared with TRBD2. The CDR3 spans 18 residues. V dropped 7 bases and J dropped 4; count of bases not matched to a gene: 17. Germline CDR1 reads MDHEN; CDR2 reads SYDVKM. The CDR3 loop reads CASTQEVAGVGTYNEQFF. In nucleotides, the CDR3 is TGTGCCAGCACCCAGGAGGTAGCGGGAGTCGGAACTTACAATGAGCAGTTCTTC.

In DNA form, the CDR3 reads TGTGCCAGCAGCGTAGGGACGGGCAATCAGCCCCAGCATTTT. It translates to CASSVGTGNQPQHF. This chain joins TRBV7-6 and TRBJ1-5, with a tentative D call TRBD1 (5 bases). In germline, CDR1 is SGHVS, CDR2 FNYEAQ. The CDR3 consists of 14 residues. The ends were cut back, 5 bases at V and 2 bases at J, with 10 bases in the middle.

The chain recombines TRBV7-9 with TRBJ1-6; D remains ambiguous. Germline lookup yields CDR1 SEHNR and CDR2 FQNEAQ (reference sequence). The CDR3 sequence is 14 residues long. V lost 5 bases to trimming and J lost 10 bases, with 15 bases between them. The CDR3, as DNA: TGTGCCAGCAGCCTTGGGGATCCCACCTCACCCCTCCACTTT. Translating gives CASSLGDPTSPLHF.

The chain recombines TRBV28 with TRBJ1-1, with TRBD1 matching 9 bases. V lost 6 bases and J lost 5; bases outside the gene matches: 7. Germline V gene sequence: CDR1 MDHEN, CDR2 SYDVKM. The length of the CDR3 is 14 residues. The DNA of the CDR3 is TGTGCCAGCAGCGAACAGGGGGCGGGTACTGAAGCTTTCTTT. Amino acids: CASSEQGAGTEAFF.

V gene TRBV9 combines with J gene TRBJ2-3; tentatively, D is TRBD1 (5 bases). CDR3 length: 16 residues. The germline gives CDR1 SGDLS, CDR2 YYNGEE. The V and J ends lost 3 bases and 1 base respectively, with 15 bases between them. CDR3 loop: CASSEGHLTGTDTQYF. The CDR3 DNA follows: TGTGCCAGCAGCGAAGGACATCTTACGGGCACAGATACGCAGTATTTT.

The chain joins TRBV19 to TRBJ1-6; maybe TRBD1 (5 bases). CDR3 length equals 15 residues. Germline CDR1 is LNHDA and CDR2 is SQIVND (reference sequence). V was shortened by 8 bases and J by 7 bases, with 18 bases between the two germline ends. CDR3 sequence: CASAPGHNQNSPLHF. The CDR3 nucleotides are TGTGCCAGTGCCCCGGGGCACAACCAGAATTCACCCCTCCACTTT.

The DNA of the CDR3 is TGTGCCACTCATGGCGGGACTACCTACGAGCAGTACTTC. It translates to CATHGGTTYEQYF. V gene TRBV28 combines with J gene TRBJ2-7; 7 bases line up with TRBD2. Trimming removed 10 bases from V and 2 bases from J; junction bases left unmatched: 8. From germline, CDR1 is MDHEN and CDR2 SYDVKM. This CDR3 is built from 13 residues.

The chain joins TRBV7-2 to TRBJ2-1; D ambiguous. Germline V lookup: CDR1 SGHTA, CDR2 FQGNSA. V was shortened by 2 bases and J by 0 bases, with 20 bases between the two germline ends. The CDR3 covers 19 residues. The chain's CDR3 is CASSLRADRPVDSYNEQFF. In DNA form, the CDR3 reads TGTGCCAGCAGCTTAAGGGCGGATCGTCCGGTTGACTCCTACAATGAGCAGTTCTTC.

This rearrangement joins TRBV3-1 (or the pseudogene TRBV3-2) to TRBJ2-2; the D gene is possibly TRBD2 (6 bases). The CDR3 contains 17 residues. Germline lookup yields CDR1 LGHDT and CDR2 YNNKEL (reference sequence). V was clipped by 8 bases and J by 0 bases, with 19 bases between them. CDR3 in amino acids: CASPDRGRLANTGELFF. The CDR3 bases are TGTGCCAGCCCAGACCGGGGGAGGCTCGCGAACACCGGGGAGCTGTTTTTT.

The chain employs TRBV5-1 and TRBJ2-1, with D possibly being TRBD1 (6 bases). The V end was cut by 2 bases, the J end by 8 bases, with 8 bases between. The CDR3 length is 12 residues. Germline V gene sequence: CDR1 SGHRS, CDR2 YFSETQ. The CDR3 is CASSLGGHEQFF. CDR3 nucleotides: TGCGCCAGCAGCTTAGGGGGTCATGAGCAGTTCTTC.

The CDR3 protein is CASSESETQYF. CDR3 bases: TGTGCCAGCAGCGAGAGCGAGACCCAGTACTTC. V gene TRBV6-5 combines with J gene TRBJ2-5, with unresolved D. This CDR3 has 11 residues. Germline V gene sequence: CDR1 MNHEY, CDR2 SVGAGI. The ends were cut back, 6 bases at V and 5 bases at J, with 7 bases in the middle.

The V call is TRBV23-1, the J call TRBJ1-3; D call uncertain. TRBV23-1 is filed as an ORF, its function uncertain. CDR3 length equals 17 residues. V was trimmed by 2 bases and J by 1 base, leaving 15 bases between them. The CDR3 region is CASSQPLTDKSGNTIYF. In nucleotides, the CDR3 is TGCGCCAGCAGTCAACCCTTGACGGATAAATCTGGAAACACCATATATTTT.